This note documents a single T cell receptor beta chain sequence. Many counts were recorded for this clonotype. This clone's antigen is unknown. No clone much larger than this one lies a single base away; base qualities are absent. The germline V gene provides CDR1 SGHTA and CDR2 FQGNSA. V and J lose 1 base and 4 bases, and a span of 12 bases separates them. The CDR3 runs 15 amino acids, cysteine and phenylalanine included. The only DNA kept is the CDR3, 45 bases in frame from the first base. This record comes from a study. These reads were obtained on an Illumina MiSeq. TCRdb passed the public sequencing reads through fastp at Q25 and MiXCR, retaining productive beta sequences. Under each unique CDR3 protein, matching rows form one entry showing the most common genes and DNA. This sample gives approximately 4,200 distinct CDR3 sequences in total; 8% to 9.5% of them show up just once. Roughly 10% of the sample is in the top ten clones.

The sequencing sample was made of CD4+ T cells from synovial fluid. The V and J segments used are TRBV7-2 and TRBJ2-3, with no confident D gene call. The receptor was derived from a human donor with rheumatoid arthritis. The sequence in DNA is TGTGCCAGCAGCTTAGTTGGGATGTCGGCAGATACGCAGTATTTT. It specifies CASSLVGMSADTQYF.